The TCR beta chain under discussion was sequenced for a study of human T cells and chemical hapten exposure. Sample time point: pre-sensitization, week 0. Treatment indicated: therapeutic diphenylcyclopropenone sensitization with weekly scalp DPC. TCRdb re-derived calls from the RACE reads in MiXCR, one entry per CDR3 protein. The data show fewer than 300,000 distinct CDR3 sequences, with more than 6.5% seen just once and about 2.5% held by the top ten. Per the germline V gene, CDR1 is MNHEY and CDR2 is SVGAGI. The V end was cut by 6 bases, the J end by 6 bases, with 23 bases between. The CDR3 covers 16 residues. This clonotype showed up many times.

This TCR derives from a woman between 40 and 50 years old with alopecia areata. Some clones in this sample may be carry-over from other donors' samples. The J gene is TRBJ1-1, the V gene TRBV6-5; D possibly corresponds to TRBD1 (6 bases). The starting material was whole blood, obtained in connection with sensitization to the hapten diphenylcyclopropenone (DPC). The CDR3 nucleotides read TGTGCCAGCAGCCGAGGGGGACTAGTCTACGATCCTGAAGCTTTCTTT. Translated, it gives CASSRGGLVYDPEAFF.